This T cell receptor (beta chain) appears in the sequencing data of a study of Graves' ophthalmopathy and Graves' hyperthyroidism. Study results and caveats: Detected in blood as well were most expanded thyroid clonotypes with frequency above 0.001.

In this cohort's terms, stable hyperthyroidism meant no ophthalmopathy by 18 months of follow-up. Newly diagnosed, the hyperthyroidism patients had under 2 months' duration and were aged 18 to 65. Serum thyroxine and TRAb, along with clinical symptoms, thyroid ultrasound and orbital computed tomography, were what diagnosis relied on. Amplified TCR beta CDR3 regions were obtained using RNA transcripts as template. The workflow started with a first-round RT-PCR run with HTBI primers and then moved on to a second-round multiplex PCR. TCRdb redid the calling of the multiplex PCR reads with MiXCR, one entry per CDR3 protein. The table includes fewer than 650,000 distinct CDR3 sequences, around a fifth detected once. The CDR3 consists of 14 residues. CDR1 and CDR2 from the germline V gene are MNHNS and SASEGT. V was clipped by 5 bases and J by 7 bases; unmatched bases: 7. In this sample, this clonotype turned up many times. The antigen remains undetermined.

Sequencing was carried out using peripheral blood. The V call is TRBV6-1, the J call TRBJ1-1; TRBD1 aligns across 10 bases. The TCR originated in a woman aged 18 to 35 with stable Graves' hyperthyroidism. Some clones in this sample may be carry-over from other donors' samples. CDR3 in amino acids: CASSTGQGRNEAFF. CDR3 nucleotides: TGTGCCAGCAGTACGGGACAGGGGCGAAATGAAGCTTTCTTT.